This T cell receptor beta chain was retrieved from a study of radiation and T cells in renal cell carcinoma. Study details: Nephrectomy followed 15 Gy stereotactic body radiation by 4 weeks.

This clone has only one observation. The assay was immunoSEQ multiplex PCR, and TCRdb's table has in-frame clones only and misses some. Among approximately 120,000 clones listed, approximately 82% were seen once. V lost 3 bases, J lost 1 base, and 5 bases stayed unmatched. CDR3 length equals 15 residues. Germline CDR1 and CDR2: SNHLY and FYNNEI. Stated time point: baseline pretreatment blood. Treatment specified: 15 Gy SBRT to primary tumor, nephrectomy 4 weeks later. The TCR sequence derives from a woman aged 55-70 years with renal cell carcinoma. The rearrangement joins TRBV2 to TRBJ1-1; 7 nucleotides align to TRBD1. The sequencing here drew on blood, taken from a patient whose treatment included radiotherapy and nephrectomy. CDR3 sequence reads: CASSDPGGGNTEAFF. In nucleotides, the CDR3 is TGTGCCAGCAGTGACCCAGGGGGAGGGAACACTGAAGCTTTCTTT. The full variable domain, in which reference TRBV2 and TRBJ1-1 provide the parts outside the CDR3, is EPEVTQTPSHQVTQMGQEVILRCVPISNHLYFYWYRQILGQKVEFLVSFYNNEISEKSEIFDDQFSVERPDGSNFTLKIRSTKLEDSAMYFCASSDPGGGNTEAFFGQGTRLTVV.